This passage covers 32 T cell receptor beta chains from one sample sequenced in a study of Ad26.COV2.S vaccination and SARS-CoV-2 variants. The table came from immunoSEQ multiplex PCR; TCRdb's copy has only in-frame clones and leaves some out. The sample consists of about 180,000 clones, around 85% of them appearing once. Sequenced here: peripheral blood, sampled after recovery from COVID-19. The receptors come from a human donor who had recovered from COVID-19.

The chain carries TRBV5-4 and TRBJ1-1, with D possibly being TRBD1 (5 bases). V was cut by 0 bases and J by 0 bases, with 9 bases left in between. The V gene's germline CDR1 is SGHNT and CDR2 YYREEE (reference sequence). The CDR3 spans 15 residues. The CDR3 protein is CASSLEAGMNTEAFF. The CDR3 region has the DNA TGTGCCAGCAGCTTGGAGGCAGGGATGAACACTGAAGCTTTCTTT.

This sequence joins TRBV11-3 and TRBJ2-1; 8 bases align to TRBD1. This CDR3 is built from 13 residues. Germline V lookup: CDR1 SGHNT, CDR2 YENEEA. The V and J ends lost 5 bases and 10 bases, in that order; junction bases with no gene match: 7. The CDR3 region is CASSPGQVGEQFF. The DNA for the CDR3 is TGTGCCAGCAGCCCGGGACAGGTGGGCGAGCAGTTCTTC.

This chain links TRBV5-1 with TRBJ2-7, with 10 bases lining up with TRBD2. The germline V gene has CDR1 SGHRS and CDR2 YFSETQ. This CDR3 comprises 15 residues. The junction had 11 bases not matched to a gene; V was cut back by 4 bases and J by 7 bases. The CDR3 region has the DNA TGCGCCAGCAGCCGGCTAGCGGGGGCGATGGCAGAGCAGTACTTC. It codes for CASSRLAGAMAEQYF.

The rearrangement uses TRBV3-1 (or the pseudogene TRBV3-2) and TRBJ1-3, with D unresolved. Germline CDR1 LGHDT, CDR2 YNNKEL (reference sequence). Trimming removed 4 bases at V and 3 bases at J, with 10 bases between. The CDR3 runs 14 residues. The CDR3 loop is CASSPQALGNTIYF. CDR3 nucleotides: TGTGCCAGCAGCCCGCAGGCACTTGGAAACACCATATATTTT.

This clone has just one count. The CDR3 region has the DNA TGTGCCAGCAGTGAAGTAGGGGGACAGGGGCTTAGCAATCAGCCCCAGCATTTT. This sequence encodes CASSEVGGQGLSNQPQHF. The chain is built from TRBV6-1 and TRBJ1-5, with 10 bases fitting TRBD1. The CDR3 loop spans 18 amino acids. CDR1 is MNHNS, CDR2 SASEGT, per germline. Trimming removed 1 base from V and 0 bases from J; junction bases left unmatched: 6.

This chain joins TRBV6-6 and TRBJ2-6; 8 bases map to TRBD1. Germline CDR1 is MNHNY and CDR2 is SVGAGI (reference sequence). The V segment lost 7 bases and the J segment 3 bases; nucleotides outside the gene matches: 8. The CDR3 runs 16 residues. CDR3 amino acids: CASTETGAGGANVLTF. The DNA for the CDR3 is TGTGCCAGCACCGAGACAGGGGCAGGTGGGGCCAACGTCCTGACTTTC.

In nucleotides, the CDR3 is TGTGCCAGCAGTCTGACCAGGGGAACCGGTGAAGCTTTCTTT. Translated, it gives CASSLTRGTGEAFF. This rearrangement joins TRBV27 to TRBJ1-1, with D perhaps matching TRBD1 (6 bases). There are 14 residues in the CDR3. The germline V and J ends were trimmed by 5 bases and 7 bases, with 17 bases remaining between them. Looked up from germline, CDR1 is MNHEY and CDR2 is SMNVEV (reference sequence).

This clone was detected only a few times. The rearrangement uses TRBV11-2 and TRBJ2-7; no definite D call. This CDR3 has 13 amino acids. Germline V gene data show CDR1 as SGHAT and CDR2 as FQNNGV. V was shortened by 0 bases and J by 6 bases, with 9 bases between the two germline ends. The CDR3 sequence is CASSLEPGAEQYF. The CDR3 DNA reads as TGTGCCAGCAGCTTAGAACCAGGTGCCGAGCAGTACTTC.

There are a few counts of this clone. The V and J genes are TRBV3-1 (or the pseudogene TRBV3-2) and TRBJ1-2; no firm D call. The ends were cut back, 0 bases at V and 1 base at J, with 12 bases in the middle. Germline V gene data show CDR1 as LGHDT and CDR2 as YNNKEL (reference sequence). This CDR3 comprises 16 residues. CDR3 loop: CASSQEGILINYGYTF. The CDR3 DNA reads TGTGCCAGCAGCCAAGAGGGAATACTGATTAACTATGGCTACACCTTC.

As to this clone: The sample contains more than one DNA sequence encoding this CDR3. The chain has TRBV5-1 and TRBJ1-1; D not resolved. Trimming took off 1 base at V and 5 bases at J, with 12 bases between the two ends. Germline CDR1 and CDR2: SGHRS and YFSETQ. This CDR3 comprises 14 residues. As DNA, the CDR3 is TGCGCCAGCAGCTTGAGAGGGCTGGGGACTGAAGCTTTCTTT. Amino acid sequence: CASSLRGLGTEAFF.

The chain uses TRBV6-5 and TRBJ1-6; 8 bases fit TRBD1. The germline gives CDR1 MNHEY, CDR2 SVGAGI. This CDR3 spans 14 amino acids. Trimming removed 8 bases from V and 8 bases from J; junction bases left unmatched: 8. The CDR3 bases are TGTGCCAGCTCCCTCAGGGGGCGCGATTCACCCCTCCACTTT. Encoded protein: CASSLRGRDSPLHF.

The CDR3 loop reads CASSKQGAQEKLFF. CDR3 in DNA: TGTGCCAGCAGTAAACAGGGGGCGCAGGAAAAACTGTTTTTT. The chain combines TRBV6-5 with TRBJ1-4; 9 bases align to TRBD1. Germline CDR1 reads MNHEY; CDR2 reads SVGAGI. V shed 5 bases and J 8 bases; nucleotides not matched to a gene: 6. The CDR3 has 14 residues.

V is TRBV10-3 and J is TRBJ2-1; 9 positions match TRBD1. Germline V gene sequence: CDR1 ENHRY, CDR2 SYGVKD. V lost 6 bases and J lost 9; bases outside the gene matches: 15. The length of the CDR3 is 16 residues. The CDR3 here is CAIRATAGQGMGEQFF. CDR3 coding DNA: TGTGCCATCAGGGCCACCGCGGGACAGGGTATGGGTGAGCAGTTCTTC.

The chain has TRBV28 and TRBJ1-5; unclear D gene. The CDR3 consists of 14 residues. V was cut by 3 bases and J by 7 bases, with 13 bases left in between. Germline CDR1 MDHEN, CDR2 SYDVKM. For the CDR3, the DNA is TGTGCCAGCAGTTTCGGCCCCGGACGGCAGCCCCAGCATTTT. Its protein product is CASSFGPGRQPQHF.

The rearrangement uses TRBV12-3 or TRBV12-4 and TRBJ1-1; D not resolved. Trimming removed 2 bases from V and 4 bases from J, with 8 bases in between. The CDR3 runs to 13 residues. CDR3 in amino acids: CASSLSGFTEAFF. The CDR3 nucleotides read TGTGCCAGCAGTTTATCTGGATTCACTGAAGCTTTCTTT.

The rearrangement links TRBV4-1 to TRBJ2-4, with TRBD1 matching over 10 bases. The CDR3 is made up of 20 amino acids. Germline V gene sequence: CDR1 MGHRA, CDR2 YSYEKL. The V and J ends lost 0 bases and 0 bases, in that order; junction bases with no gene match: 11. The chain's CDR3 is CASSQDSGQGVLLAKNIQYF. CDR3 nucleotide sequence: TGCGCCAGCAGCCAAGATTCAGGACAGGGGGTTTTACTAGCCAAAAACATTCAGTACTTC.

Only one count was recorded for this clone. The chain links TRBV7-8 to TRBJ2-7; a possible D gene is TRBD1 (5 bases). Between the trimmed V and J ends, which lost 5 bases and 5 bases, there was a span of 22 bases. Germline V lookup: CDR1 SGHVS, CDR2 FQNEAQ. This CDR3 is built from 16 residues. DNA for the CDR3: TGTGCCAGCAGCCCCATAGACAGATCGTACCAGGACGAGCAGTACTTC. Protein: CASSPIDRSYQDEQYF.

This chain uses TRBV27 with TRBJ2-3; D is possibly TRBD2 (6 bases). This CDR3 comprises 14 residues. The germline V and J ends were trimmed by 5 bases and 9 bases, with 18 bases remaining between them. The V gene's germline CDR1 is MNHEY and CDR2 SMNVEV (reference sequence). CDR3 nucleotide sequence: TGTGCCAGCAGTCCTCGCGGGCGGGGCGGAACGCAGTATTTT. Its protein is CASSPRGRGGTQYF.

J is TRBJ2-5 and V is TRBV7-2; possibly TRBD2 for D (6 bases). Trimming cost V 7 bases and J 4 bases, with 16 bases left between them. Germline-derived CDR1 and CDR2 are SGHTA and FQGNSA. The CDR3 has 14 amino acids. As DNA, the CDR3 is TGTGCCAGCAACTCCTACAGCGGGCCAGAGACCCAGTACTTC. Its protein product is CASNSYSGPETQYF.

Here the CDR3 reads CASSHGTGGALGYGYTF. CDR3 nucleotides: TGTGCCAGCAGTCATGGGACAGGAGGGGCACTCGGCTATGGCTACACCTTC. V gene TRBV28 combines with J gene TRBJ1-2, with TRBD1 matching 8 bases. CDR3 size: 17 residues. Germline V gene lookup returns CDR1 MDHEN and CDR2 SYDVKM. V shed 5 bases and J 4 bases; nucleotides not matched to a gene: 15.

This clone was seen only once. V is TRBV7-3 and J is TRBJ2-2; TRBD2 might be the D (6 bases). Germline V gene lookup returns CDR1 SGHTA and CDR2 FQGTGA. There are 15 residues in the CDR3. With 5 bases removed from V and 5 bases from J, the gap between germline ends came to 15 bases. Here the CDR3 DNA reads TGTGCCAGCAGCCAGACTAGTGTGGGGACCGGGGAGCTGTTTTTT. Its translation is CASSQTSVGTGELFF.

The J gene is TRBJ2-3, the V gene TRBV6-6; 7 bases align to TRBD1. This CDR3 is built from 16 residues. Per the germline V gene, CDR1 is MNHNY and CDR2 is SVGAGI (reference sequence). The V gene end was trimmed by 5 bases and the J gene end by 2 bases; junction bases not matched to a gene: 10. The CDR3 here is CASSVGTVTFTDTQYF. The CDR3 bases are TGTGCCAGCAGTGTGGGGACAGTTACGTTCACAGATACGCAGTATTTT.

The chain recombines TRBV9 with TRBJ2-1; 9 nucleotides match TRBD2. Trimming removed 0 bases from V and 2 bases from J; junction bases left unmatched: 0. Germline CDR1 SGDLS, CDR2 YYNGEE. This CDR3 contains 15 residues. The CDR3 is CASSVASGTYNEQFF. The CDR3 DNA reads as TGTGCCAGCAGCGTAGCTAGCGGGACCTACAATGAGCAGTTCTTC.

The genes are TRBV19 and TRBJ2-7, with 10 nucleotides matching TRBD2. The ends lost 6 bases at V and 4 bases at J; junction bases unmatched: 9. In germline, CDR1 is LNHDA, CDR2 SQIVND (reference sequence). The CDR3 runs 15 residues. DNA of the CDR3: TGTGCCAGTAGCGGTCGGACTAGCGGTGATTACGAGCAGTACTTC. Amino acid sequence: CASSGRTSGDYEQYF.

The chain links TRBV19 to TRBJ1-5; D remains ambiguous. Trimming stripped 0 bases from V and 0 bases from J, with 6 bases between. CDR1 and CDR2 from the germline V gene are LNHDA and SQIVND (reference sequence). The CDR3 sequence is 15 residues long. Here the CDR3 reads CASSIEPNSNQPQHF. The CDR3 DNA is TGTGCCAGTAGTATAGAACCGAATAGCAATCAGCCCCAGCATTTT.

The chain links TRBV2 to TRBJ1-5; perhaps TRBD1 as D (5 bases). Germline V gives CDR1 SNHLY, CDR2 FYNNEI. The V and J ends lost 4 bases and 7 bases respectively, with 17 bases between them. The length of the CDR3 is 15 residues. CDR3 protein: CASSVSRASGQPQHF. The CDR3 region has the DNA TGTGCCAGCAGTGTTAGCAGGGCCTCAGGACAGCCCCAGCATTTT.

The gene calls are TRBV5-6 and TRBJ2-2; D tentatively reads TRBD1 or TRBD2 (5 bases each). CDR1 and CDR2 (germline): SGHDT, YYEEEE. This CDR3 region has 15 residues. V lost 4 bases and J 6 bases, leaving 16 bases between the germline ends. For the CDR3, the DNA is TGTGCCAGCAGCCCCCGGGACCCTTGGCCCGGGGAGCTGTTTTTT. Translation: CASSPRDPWPGELFF.

The gene calls are TRBV24-1 and TRBJ1-2; D unclear. V lost 4 bases and J lost 2, with 7 bases in between. In germline, CDR1 is KGHDR, CDR2 SFDVKD. The CDR3 has 13 amino acids. As DNA, the CDR3 is TGTGCCACCAGTGAGGCCGTAAACTATGGCTACACCTTC. This gives the protein CATSEAVNYGYTF.

As to this clone: One junction end does not reproduce the germline sequence, and a read error may be involved. The chain employs TRBV7-9 and TRBJ2-7; D possibly uses TRBD1 or TRBD2 (6 bases each). The CDR3 length is 12 residues. Per the germline V gene, CDR1 is SEHNR and CDR2 is FQNEAQ (reference sequence). CDR3 sequence (DNA): TGTGCCAGCAGCCTCACTCGGGGGCCGCTTCACTTC. Its translation: CASSLTRGPLHF.

The rearrangement uses TRBV6-5 and TRBJ1-1, with D unclear. CDR1 MNHEY and CDR2 SVGAGI come from the germline V gene. The length of the CDR3 is 14 residues. V was shortened by 7 bases and J by 5 bases, with 17 bases between the two germline ends. As DNA, the CDR3 is TGTGCCAGCATAATGACCGGAATCCTGACTGAAGCTTTCTTT. Translating it yields CASIMTGILTEAFF.

In this sample, this clone turned up once. V and J are TRBV24-1 and TRBJ2-2, with D unresolved. With 4 bases removed from V and 0 bases from J, the gap between germline ends came to 8 bases. Germline-derived CDR1 and CDR2 are KGHDR and SFDVKD. The length of the CDR3 is 15 residues. The CDR3 nucleotides are TGTGCCACCAGTGACCCTTCGGCGAACACCGGGGAGCTGTTTTTT. It is translated as CATSDPSANTGELFF.

This clone was picked up a small number of times. This chain links TRBV6-6 with TRBJ2-7, with TRBD1 as a possible D gene (6 bases). The V gene lost 2 bases and the J gene lost 4 bases, with 15 bases spanning the gap. CDR3 length: 15 residues. CDR1 and CDR2 (germline): MNHNY, SVGAGI (reference sequence). The CDR3 nucleotides read TGTGCCAGCAGTTACGTGGGGGCGGAAGGGTACGAGCAGTACTTC. Its protein product is CASSYVGAEGYEQYF.